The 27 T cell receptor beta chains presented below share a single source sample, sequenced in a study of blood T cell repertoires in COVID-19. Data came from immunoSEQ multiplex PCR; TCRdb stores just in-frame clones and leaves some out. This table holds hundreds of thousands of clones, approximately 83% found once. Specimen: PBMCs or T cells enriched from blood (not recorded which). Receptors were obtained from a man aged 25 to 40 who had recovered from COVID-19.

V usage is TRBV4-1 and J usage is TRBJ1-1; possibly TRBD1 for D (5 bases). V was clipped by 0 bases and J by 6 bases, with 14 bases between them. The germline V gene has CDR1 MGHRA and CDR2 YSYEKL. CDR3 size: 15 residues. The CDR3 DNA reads TGCGCCAGCAGCCAAGAACGGCAGGGCGGTCCTGAAGCTTTCTTT. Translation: CASSQERQGGPEAFF.

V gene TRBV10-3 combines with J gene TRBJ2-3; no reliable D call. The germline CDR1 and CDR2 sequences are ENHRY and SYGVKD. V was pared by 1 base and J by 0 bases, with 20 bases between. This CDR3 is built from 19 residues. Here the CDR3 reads CAISEYNEPPTTSTDTQYF. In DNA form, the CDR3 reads TGTGCCATCAGTGAGTATAACGAGCCACCTACCACTAGCACAGATACGCAGTATTTT.

CDR3 coding DNA: TGTGCCACCAGTGACTCGGCGGGACAGAATAACTATGGCTACACCTTC. Translating it yields CATSDSAGQNNYGYTF. The chain combines TRBV24-1 with TRBJ1-2, with 7 bases that match TRBD1. Germline lookup yields CDR1 KGHDR and CDR2 SFDVKD. V trimming: 4 bases; J trimming: 1 base; junction bases outside the gene matches: 8. There are 16 residues in the CDR3.

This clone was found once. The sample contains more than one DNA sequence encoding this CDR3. The CDR3 bases are TGTGCCAGCTCACCACTAGGCGGTCGTCAGCCCCAGCATTTT. It translates to CASSPLGGRQPQHF. V is TRBV18 and J is TRBJ1-5; D is unresolved. The CDR3 contains 14 residues. Trimming removed 1 base from V and 6 bases from J, with 10 bases in between. Per germline, CDR1 KGHSH and CDR2 LQKENI.

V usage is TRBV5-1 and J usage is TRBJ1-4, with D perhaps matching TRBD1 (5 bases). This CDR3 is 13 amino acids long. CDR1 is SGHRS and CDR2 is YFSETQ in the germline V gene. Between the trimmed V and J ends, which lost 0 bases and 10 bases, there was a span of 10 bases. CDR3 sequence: CASSLGTKGKLFF. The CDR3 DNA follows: TGCGCCAGCAGCTTGGGGACAAAGGGAAAACTGTTTTTT.

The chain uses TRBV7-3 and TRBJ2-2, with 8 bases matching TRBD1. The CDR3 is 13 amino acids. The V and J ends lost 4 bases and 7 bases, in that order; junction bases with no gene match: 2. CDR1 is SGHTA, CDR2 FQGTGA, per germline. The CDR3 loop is CASSWTGHGELFF. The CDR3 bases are TGTGCCAGCAGCTGGACAGGGCACGGGGAGCTGTTTTTT.

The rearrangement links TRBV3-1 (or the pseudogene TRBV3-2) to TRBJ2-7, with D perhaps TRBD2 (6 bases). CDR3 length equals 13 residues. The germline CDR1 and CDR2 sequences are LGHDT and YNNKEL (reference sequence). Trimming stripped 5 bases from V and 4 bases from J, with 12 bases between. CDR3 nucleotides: TGTGCCAGCAGCGGACCGGGGGTTTACGAGCAGTACTTC. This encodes CASSGPGVYEQYF.

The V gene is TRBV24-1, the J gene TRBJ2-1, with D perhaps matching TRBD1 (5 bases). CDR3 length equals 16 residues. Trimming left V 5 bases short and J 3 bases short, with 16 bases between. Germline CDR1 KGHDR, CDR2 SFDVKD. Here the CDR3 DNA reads TGTGCCACCAGTGCACGAAGGGGCACATACTACAATGAGCAGTTCTTC. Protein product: CATSARRGTYYNEQFF.

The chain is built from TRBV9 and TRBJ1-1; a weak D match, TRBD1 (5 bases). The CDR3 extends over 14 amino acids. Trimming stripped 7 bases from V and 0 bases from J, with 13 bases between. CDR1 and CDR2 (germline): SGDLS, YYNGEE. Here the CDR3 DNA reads TGTGCCAGCGGCCCCGGACACCTGAACACTGAAGCTTTCTTT. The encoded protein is CASGPGHLNTEAFF.

The CDR3 DNA sequence: TGCGCCAGCAGTGTTTCGGGGGGCTCCTACAATGAGCAGTTCTTC. Encoded protein: CASSVSGGSYNEQFF. The V and J genes are TRBV10-1 and TRBJ2-1; the match to TRBD2 covers 7 bases. From germline, CDR1 is WNHNN and CDR2 SYGVQD (reference sequence). This CDR3 spans 15 amino acids. V shed 4 bases and J 0 bases; nucleotides not matched to a gene: 3.

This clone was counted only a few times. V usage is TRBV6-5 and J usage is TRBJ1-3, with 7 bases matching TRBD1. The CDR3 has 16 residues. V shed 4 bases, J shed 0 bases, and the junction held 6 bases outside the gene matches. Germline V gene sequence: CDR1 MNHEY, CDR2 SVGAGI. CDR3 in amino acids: CASSFTGATSGNTIYF. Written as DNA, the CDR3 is TGTGCCAGCAGTTTTACAGGGGCGACCTCTGGAAACACCATATATTTT.

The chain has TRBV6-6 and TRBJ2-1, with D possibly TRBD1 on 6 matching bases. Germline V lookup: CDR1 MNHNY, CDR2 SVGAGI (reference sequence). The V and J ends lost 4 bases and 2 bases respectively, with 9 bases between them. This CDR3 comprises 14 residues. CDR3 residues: CASSLAGAYNEQFF. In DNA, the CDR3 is TGTGCCAGCAGTTTAGCAGGGGCCTACAATGAGCAGTTCTTC.

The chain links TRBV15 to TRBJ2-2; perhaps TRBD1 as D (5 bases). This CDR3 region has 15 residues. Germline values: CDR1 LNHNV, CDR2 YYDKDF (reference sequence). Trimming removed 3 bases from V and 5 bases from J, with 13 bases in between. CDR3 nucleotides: TGTGCCACCAGCAGTTGGTCAGCAGGGACCGGGGAGCTGTTTTTT. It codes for CATSSWSAGTGELFF.

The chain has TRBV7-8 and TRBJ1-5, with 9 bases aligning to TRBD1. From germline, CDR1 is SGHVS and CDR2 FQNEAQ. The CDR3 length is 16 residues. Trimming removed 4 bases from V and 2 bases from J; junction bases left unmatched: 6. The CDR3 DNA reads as TGTGCCAGCAGCTCACGGACAGGGGTTGGCAATCAGCCCCAGCATTTT. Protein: CASSSRTGVGNQPQHF.

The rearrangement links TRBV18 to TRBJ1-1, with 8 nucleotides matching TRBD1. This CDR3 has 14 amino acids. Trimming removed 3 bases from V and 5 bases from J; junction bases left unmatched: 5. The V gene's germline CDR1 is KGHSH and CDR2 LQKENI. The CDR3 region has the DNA TGTGCCAGCTCACCGAGACAGGGGCGGACTGAAGCTTTCTTT. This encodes CASSPRQGRTEAFF.

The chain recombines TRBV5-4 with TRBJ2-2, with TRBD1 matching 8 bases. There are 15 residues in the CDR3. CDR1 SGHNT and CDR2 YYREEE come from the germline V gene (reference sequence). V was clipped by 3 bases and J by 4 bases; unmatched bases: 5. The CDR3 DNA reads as TGTGCCAGCAGCTCACAGGGGGACGGCACCGGGGAGCTGTTTTTT. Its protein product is CASSSQGDGTGELFF.

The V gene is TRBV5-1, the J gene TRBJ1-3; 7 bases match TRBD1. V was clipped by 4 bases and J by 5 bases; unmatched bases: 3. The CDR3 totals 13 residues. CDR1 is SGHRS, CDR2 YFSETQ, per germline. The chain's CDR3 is CASSPTGRNTIYF. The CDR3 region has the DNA TGCGCCAGCAGCCCGACAGGGAGAAACACCATATATTTT.

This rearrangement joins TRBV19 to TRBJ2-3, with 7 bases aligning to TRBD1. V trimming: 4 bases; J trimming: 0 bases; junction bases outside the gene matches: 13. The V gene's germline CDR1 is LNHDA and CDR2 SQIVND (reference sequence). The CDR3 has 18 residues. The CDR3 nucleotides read TGTGCCAGTAGTACCCGACAGGGCTTTTTTTTTAGCACAGATACGCAGTATTTT. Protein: CASSTRQGFFFSTDTQYF.

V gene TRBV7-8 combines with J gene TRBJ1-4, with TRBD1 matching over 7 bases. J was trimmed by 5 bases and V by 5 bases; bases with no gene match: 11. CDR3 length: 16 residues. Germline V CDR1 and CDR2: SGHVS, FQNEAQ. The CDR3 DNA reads TGTGCCAGCAGCCTTAGACGACAGGGTCAGAATGAAAAACTGTTTTTT. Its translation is CASSLRRQGQNEKLFF.

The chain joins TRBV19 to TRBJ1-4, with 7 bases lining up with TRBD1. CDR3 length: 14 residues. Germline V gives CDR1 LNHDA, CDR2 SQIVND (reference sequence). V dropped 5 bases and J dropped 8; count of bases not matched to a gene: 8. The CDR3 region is CASSSPPRGEKLFF. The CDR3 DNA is TGTGCCAGTAGTTCGCCGCCCAGGGGGGAAAAACTGTTTTTT.

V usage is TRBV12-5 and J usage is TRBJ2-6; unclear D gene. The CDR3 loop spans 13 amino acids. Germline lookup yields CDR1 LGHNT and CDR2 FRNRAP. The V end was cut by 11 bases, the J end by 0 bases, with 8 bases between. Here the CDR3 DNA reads TGTGCTTCGAGCCGCTCTGGGGCCAACGTCCTGACTTTC. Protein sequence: CASSRSGANVLTF.

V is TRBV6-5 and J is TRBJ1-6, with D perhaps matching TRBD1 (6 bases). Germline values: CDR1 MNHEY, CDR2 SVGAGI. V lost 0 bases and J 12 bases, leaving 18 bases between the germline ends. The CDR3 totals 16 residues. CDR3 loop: CASSYSIPGTSVPLHF. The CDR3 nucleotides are TGTGCCAGCAGTTACTCGATCCCCGGGACAAGTGTACCCCTCCACTTT.

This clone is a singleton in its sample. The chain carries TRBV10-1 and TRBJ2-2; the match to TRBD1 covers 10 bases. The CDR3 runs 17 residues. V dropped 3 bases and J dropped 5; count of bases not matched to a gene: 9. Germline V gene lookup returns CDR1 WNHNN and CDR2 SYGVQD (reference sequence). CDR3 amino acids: CASSDADRGLGTGELFF. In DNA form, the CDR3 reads TGCGCCAGCAGTGACGCCGACAGGGGGCTCGGTACCGGGGAGCTGTTTTTT.

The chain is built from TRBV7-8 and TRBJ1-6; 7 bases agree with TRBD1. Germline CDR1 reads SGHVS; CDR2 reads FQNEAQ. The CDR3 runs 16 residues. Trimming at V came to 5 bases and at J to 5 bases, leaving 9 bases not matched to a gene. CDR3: CASSPRDRVNNSPLHF. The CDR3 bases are TGTGCCAGCAGCCCACGAGACAGGGTAAATAATTCACCCCTCCACTTT.

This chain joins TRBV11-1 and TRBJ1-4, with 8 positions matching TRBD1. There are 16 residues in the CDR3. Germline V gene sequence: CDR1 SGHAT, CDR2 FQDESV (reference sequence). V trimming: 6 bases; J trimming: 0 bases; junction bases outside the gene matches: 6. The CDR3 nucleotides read TGTGCCAGCAGACAAGGACAGGGTGCAACTAATGAAAAACTGTTTTTT. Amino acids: CASRQGQGATNEKLFF.

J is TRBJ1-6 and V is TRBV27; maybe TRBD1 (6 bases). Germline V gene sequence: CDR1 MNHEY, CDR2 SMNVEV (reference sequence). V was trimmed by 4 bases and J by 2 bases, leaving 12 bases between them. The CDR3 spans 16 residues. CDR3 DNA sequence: TGTGCCAGCAGTTCGGCGGGGGCGGCCTATAATTCACCCCTCCACTTT. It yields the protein CASSSAGAAYNSPLHF.

DNA of the CDR3: TGCGCCAGCAGCCAGCAGCGGGGAGCGAACACTGAAGCTTTCTTT. The encoded protein is CASSQQRGANTEAFF. The chain has TRBV4-3 and TRBJ1-1, with D hard to call. Trimming stripped 3 bases from V and 1 base from J, with 12 bases between. The V gene's germline CDR1 is LGHNA and CDR2 YSLEER. The CDR3 length is 15 residues.